This is a list of T cell receptor beta chains from one sample in a study of T cell responses to AZD1222 COVID-19 vaccine. Generated by immunoSEQ multiplex PCR, the TCRdb table keeps only in-frame clones and is missing some. The top ten hold 11% to 15% of the sample, which has about 120,000 clones, about 90% seen once. Sequencing was performed on peripheral blood, taken on day 0 of AZD1222 vaccination. The receptors originated from an adult in good health. Both conserved end residues are part of each CDR3. D genes are given only for firm matches. Size is omitted from some rows. Given values are once, few, many or a class for expanded clones.

CDR3aa	CDR3nt	v_gene	d_gene	j_gene	abundance
CASGGDEKLFF	TGTGCCAGCGGGGGGGATGAAAAACTGTTTTTT	TRBV2	-	TRBJ1-4	-
CAWSVNRNEKLFF	TGTGCCTGGAGTGTAAACCGTAATGAAAAACTGTTTTTT	TRBV30	-	TRBJ1-4	-
CAISDLQEGDYGYTF	TGTGCCATCAGTGACCTGCAGGAGGGGGACTATGGCTACACCTTC	TRBV10-3	-	TRBJ1-2	-
CASSLGPGGNTEAFF	TGTGCCAGCAGCTTAGGTCCGGGTGGGAACACTGAAGCTTTCTTT	TRBV7-2	-	TRBJ1-1	-
CASSFQAESEAFF	TGTGCCAGCAGTTTCCAAGCAGAGTCTGAAGCTTTCTTT	TRBV27	-	TRBJ1-1	-
CASSLIGGERFF	TGTGCCAGCAGTTTAATCGGCGGGGAGCGGTTCTTC	TRBV12-3/TRBV12-4	-	TRBJ2-1	-
CASSLKGVGGYTF	TGTGCCAGCAGTTTAAAGGGAGTGGGTGGCTACACCTTC	TRBV28	-	TRBJ1-2	-
CASRGTSNTEAFF	TGTGCCAGCAGGGGGACCTCTAACACTGAAGCTTTCTTT	TRBV6-5	-	TRBJ1-1	-
CASSFLGDTEAFF	TGTGCCAGCAGCTTTTTGGGGGACACTGAAGCTTTCTTT	TRBV7-2	-	TRBJ1-1	-
CASRKVVAYLGVSPLHF	TGCGCCAGCAGAAAGGTGGTTGCTTATCTTGGGGTATCACCCCTCCACTTT	TRBV5-1	-	TRBJ1-6	-
CASSSRDRAYEQYF	TGTGCCAGCAGTAGCCGGGACAGGGCCTACGAGCAGTACTTC	TRBV6-5	TRBD1	TRBJ2-7	once
CASSAGGRGSYNEQFF	TGCGCCAGCAGCGCTGGGGGACGGGGCTCCTACAATGAGCAGTTCTTC	TRBV5-1	-	TRBJ2-1	-
CASSATGLYEQYF	TGTGCCAGCAGTGCTACAGGGCTCTACGAGCAGTACTTC	TRBV2	-	TRBJ2-7	-
CASSMWGDTIYF	TGTGCCAGTAGTATGTGGGGAGACACCATATATTTT	TRBV19	-	TRBJ1-3	-
CASSELNSYGYTF	TGTGCCAGCAGTGAATTAAACTCCTATGGCTACACCTTC	TRBV25-1	-	TRBJ1-2	-
CAWSLAGDTQYF	TGTGCCTGGAGTTTAGCGGGGGATACGCAGTATTTT	TRBV30	TRBD2	TRBJ2-3	-
CASSQGSSEQYF	TGTGCCAGCAGCCAAGGATCTTCCGAGCAGTACTTC	TRBV3-1/TRBV3-2	-	TRBJ2-7	few
CASSGGAMNTEAFF	TGTGCCAGCAGCGGGGGTGCAATGAACACTGAAGCTTTCTTT	TRBV7-2	-	TRBJ1-1	-
CASSPTGSHSGNTIYF	TGTGCCAGCAGCCCCACCGGGAGCCACTCTGGAAACACCATATATTTT	TRBV7-9	-	TRBJ1-3	-
CASSFRSVLYEQYF	TGTGCCAGCAGTTTCCGGTCGGTTCTATACGAGCAGTACTTC	TRBV27	-	TRBJ2-7	-
CASSQGDRAEETQYF	TGCGCCAGCAGCCAAGGGGACAGGGCGGAGGAGACCCAGTACTTC	TRBV4-3	TRBD1	TRBJ2-5	-
CASSLDRGRRETQYF	TGTGCCAGCAGTCTAGACAGGGGGCGCCGGGAGACCCAGTACTTC	TRBV7-2	TRBD1	TRBJ2-5	-
CASSHHGASSNQPQHF	TGTGCCAGCAGCCATCATGGGGCCTCTAGCAATCAGCCCCAGCATTTT	TRBV5-6	-	TRBJ1-5	-
CASSLDIAGVGNEQFF	TGCGCCAGCAGCCTAGACATAGCGGGAGTAGGAAATGAGCAGTTCTTC	TRBV5-1	TRBD2	TRBJ2-1	-
CASSIAQGRIYQPQHF	TGTGCCAGTAGTATAGCCCAGGGACGGATTTATCAGCCCCAGCATTTT	TRBV19	-	TRBJ1-5	once
CASSSRTAGDSPLHF	TGTGCCAGCAGTTCCCGGACAGCTGGGGATTCACCCCTCCACTTT	TRBV27	-	TRBJ1-6	-
CAISESTPGGPETQYF	TGTGCCATCAGTGAGTCCACCCCGGGGGGGCCAGAGACCCAGTACTTC	TRBV10-3	TRBD2	TRBJ2-5	-
CASSSTENYGYTF	TGTGCCAGCAGCTCGACGGAAAACTATGGCTACACCTTC	TRBV5-5	-	TRBJ1-2	-
CASSLSTTGVRTEAFF	TGTGCCAGCAGTTTATCAACCACAGGGGTGAGGACTGAAGCTTTCTTT	TRBV27	TRBD1	TRBJ1-1	-
CASSSPLTATVGSEAFF	TGTGCCAGCAGCTCCCCCCTTACAGCAACGGTGGGCTCTGAAGCTTTCTTT	TRBV5-4	-	TRBJ1-1	-
CASSWVGTGNTEAFF	TGTGCCAGCAGTTGGGTCGGGACGGGCAACACTGAAGCTTTCTTT	TRBV6-2/TRBV6-3	-	TRBJ1-1	once
CASSPGLPLFEQYF	TGTGCCAGCAGCCCGGGACTCCCGCTTTTCGAGCAGTACTTC	TRBV3-1/TRBV3-2	-	TRBJ2-7	-
CAWMAWPGRPEAFF	TGTGCCTGGATGGCGTGGCCAGGGAGGCCTGAAGCTTTCTTT	TRBV30	-	TRBJ1-1	few